A single sample is the source of the 8 T cell receptor beta chains below, sequenced in a study of T cell responses to AZD1222 COVID-19 vaccine. The assay was immunoSEQ multiplex PCR, and TCRdb's table has in-frame clones only and misses some. The data show 100,000 or so clones, with 88% seen just once and 2.5% to 3% held by the top ten. The sequencing here drew on peripheral blood, taken on day 0 of AZD1222 vaccination. The receptors stem from an adult in good health.

This clone showed up just once. V and J are TRBV4-1 and TRBJ2-1; the D is unclear. The CDR3 is 12 residues long. The V end lost 0 bases, the J end lost 4 bases, and 1 base lay between the germline ends. The germline V gene encodes CDR1 MGHRA and CDR2 YSYEKL. CDR3 loop: CASSQEYNEQFF. DNA of the CDR3: TGCGCCAGCAGCCAAGAGTACAATGAGCAGTTCTTC.

V is TRBV6-5 and J is TRBJ1-2, with 7 bases that match TRBD1. V dropped 2 bases and J dropped 8; count of bases not matched to a gene: 11. This CDR3 spans 15 amino acids. CDR1 and CDR2 from the germline V gene are MNHEY and SVGAGI. CDR3 in amino acids: CASSYQPDRAKGYTF. The DNA for the CDR3 is TGTGCCAGCAGTTACCAACCTGACAGGGCGAAAGGCTACACCTTC.

V and J are TRBV2 and TRBJ1-1; D remains unclear. The germline gives CDR1 SNHLY, CDR2 FYNNEI. The CDR3 consists of 10 residues. V was trimmed by 7 bases and J by 7 bases, leaving 7 bases between them. The CDR3 spells CASKAVEAFF. The CDR3 DNA follows: TGTGCCAGCAAGGCAGTTGAAGCTTTCTTT.

The genes are TRBV12-3 or TRBV12-4 and TRBJ2-3; D not certain. The CDR3 has 12 residues. Trimming removed 3 bases at V and 3 bases at J, with 4 bases between. Here the CDR3 reads CASSFRTDTQYF. DNA of the CDR3: TGTGCCAGCAGTTTCCGGACAGATACGCAGTATTTT.

J is TRBJ2-7 and V is TRBV4-3, with 8 bases fitting TRBD1. Germline assignment: CDR1 LGHNA and CDR2 YSLEER. After removal of 4 bases from V and 6 bases from J, the junction contained 5 bases not matched to a gene. There are 13 residues in the CDR3. CDR3 protein: CASSLGQGGEQYF. The CDR3 DNA follows: TGCGCCAGCAGCCTCGGACAGGGTGGCGAGCAGTACTTC.

This clone was seen only once. The V and J genes are TRBV2 and TRBJ1-6, with unresolved D. The CDR3 is made up of 13 amino acids. The V end was cut by 6 bases, the J end by 3 bases, with 6 bases between. CDR1 is SNHLY, CDR2 FYNNEI, per germline. CDR3: CASRGDYNSPLHF. In DNA form, the CDR3 reads TGTGCCAGCAGGGGTGACTATAATTCACCCCTCCACTTT.

This sequence joins TRBV3-1 (or the pseudogene TRBV3-2) and TRBJ2-2; D possibly corresponds to TRBD2 (6 bases). The CDR3 length is 15 residues. CDR1 LGHDT and CDR2 YNNKEL come from the germline V gene (reference sequence). V dropped 4 bases and J dropped 7 bases, with 16 bases sitting between them. The DNA for the CDR3 is TGTGCCAGCAGCCTAGCTCTAGCGAGAGTCGGGGAGCTGTTTTTT. Its translation is CASSLALARVGELFF.

The chain employs TRBV6-4 and TRBJ1-2, with 9 bases identical to TRBD1. V lost 0 bases and J lost 4; bases outside the gene matches: 3. The CDR3 contains 15 residues. Germline values: CDR1 MRHNA, CDR2 SNTAGT. DNA for the CDR3: TGTGCCAGCAGTGACTCGACAGGGGGGCCCTATGGCTACACCTTC. Translated, it gives CASSDSTGGPYGYTF.